This T cell receptor (beta chain) stems from a study of T cells in narcolepsy. Study in general: Enrolled donors included narcolepsy type 1 or type 2 patients and healthy controls. Overall study results and limits: In some patient and control memory CD4+ samples, autoreactive clones were absent. Reportedly, autoreactive clonotypes were serially detected in patients' blood but not controls'.

This CDR3 has 12 amino acids. Germline V gene sequence: CDR1 SQVTM, CDR2 ANQGSEA. Trimming took 5 bases from V and 4 from J; bases not matched to a gene: 3. Details on this clone: Its target is not known.

Measured with immunoSEQ multiplex PCR; TCRdb has only the in-frame clones, and not every one. The sample consists of about 24,000 clones, 50% to 65% of them appearing once. The receptor was derived from a human donor in good health. V is TRBV29-1 and J is TRBJ2-7; 9 bases are shared with TRBD2. Sequencing was performed on memory (CD45RA-) CD4+ T cells from blood. The CDR3 protein is CSVSSGGYEQYF. DNA of the CDR3: TGCAGCGTTTCAAGCGGGGGGTACGAGCAGTACTTC.